This T cell receptor (beta chain) was recovered during a study of post-analysis software for immune sequencing data. Study-level background: Multiple sclerosis in the patients followed relapsing-remitting, secondary progressive and progressive-relapsing courses.

Study-wide results and caveats: Batch-matched samples strongly co-clustered by F measure. Among roughly five TRBV segments more frequent in patients than controls were TRBV5-6, TRBV5-1 and TRBV20-1. In multiple sclerosis, normalized Chao1 diversity was significantly below that of controls.

A word on this clonotype: Antigen: not known.

V dropped 5 bases and J dropped 1; count of bases not matched to a gene: 5. The V gene's germline CDR1 is PRHDT and CDR2 FYEKMQ (reference sequence). The CDR3 is 15 amino acids. Presence of unique molecular identifiers characterized the TCR beta cDNA libraries. T cells numbering roughly 1 to 10 million yielded roughly 0.5 million cDNA molecules. TCRdb analysed the PCR reads with MiXCR anew, one entry per CDR3 protein. The data show approximately 690,000 distinct CDR3 sequences, around 64% seen once. V and J are TRBV13 and TRBJ2-1; 7 nucleotides align to TRBD2. The receptor's source is a girl under 10 years old with multiple sclerosis. Sequences were obtained from blood. The CDR3 DNA reads TGTGCCAGCAGCCCAGCGGGAACTTCCTACAATGAGCAGTTCTTC. It codes for CASSPAGTSYNEQFF. The full variable domain, its missing parts supplied by reference TRBV13 and TRBJ2-1, is AAGVIQSPRHLIKEKRETATLKCYPIPRHDTVYWYQQGPGQDPQFLISFYEKMQSDKGSIPDRFSAQQFSDYHSELNMSSLELGDSALYFCASSPAGTSYNEQFFGPGTRLTVL.